This TCR beta chain was sequenced in a study of blood T cell repertoires in COVID-19 (TCRdb year 2020). For the wider study: The collaborator samples originated in the United States, Italy and Spain and spanned the acute and convalescent phases of COVID-19. The prospective study material was composed of cDNA or gDNA derived from T cells, B-cell-depleted T cells, or PBMCs. Subjects who had been exposed to COVID-19, were actively infected with it, or had recovered from it provided the deeply sampled blood TCRbeta repertoires that made up the dataset. A freely available public database, intended as a resource for researchers studying the immune response to SARS-CoV-2, is where the repertoires were released. The samples were drawn from two sources: the first 160 participants of the ongoing ImmuneRACE study, and 950 to 1,500 subjects contributed by 6 global collaborators. The sample metadata nearly always contained a de-identified subject ID, COVID-19 status, age in years and sex. Where HLA class I and class II types were available, the types were taken from metadata supplied by the sample provider, not from assay-based typing. The full study reports these points: How much clinical and demographic metadata was included differed by source and by participant, and the metadata was provided uncurated.

Details on this clone: Its antigen is not yet known. No much larger clonotype is one base removed from it; base qualities were not supplied.

Another Seattle source contributed samples from volunteer blood donors who had recovered from COVID-19. Whole blood was collected in K2EDTA tubes by collaborating institutions according to the institutions' own protocols. For TCRbeta analysis, collaborator samples were shipped as frozen whole blood, as isolated PBMCs, or as DNA extracted from either sample type. Trimming at the junction amounts to 4 bases on V and 2 bases on J, and the germline ends lie 15 bases apart. From the cysteine through the phenylalanine, the CDR3 covers 16 amino acids. Only CDR3 DNA is held: 48 bases, read in frame from base 1. Taken from the germline V gene, the CDR1 and CDR2 loops are SGHVS and FQNEAQ. TCRbeta CDR3 regions were amplified from genomic DNA by means of the immunoSEQ Assay, a bias-controlled multiplex PCR. The study's processing was this. The number of nucleated cells in each sample was estimated by amplification of reference gene primers within the assay. To quantify the absolute abundance of each unique TCRbeta CDR3 rearrangement, sequence reads were collapsed and filtered. For each sample, productive Simpson clonality was calculated as the square root of Simpson's diversity index over productive rearrangements. The table comes from immuneACCESS by way of TCRdb, which keeps in-frame sequences with V and J called. Part of the clones is missing from these tables; in studies checked, under half for an unresolved V gene and the rest for unknown reasons. V, J and clone size were drawn from that table, and D and trimming were deduced from the DNA. The sample data list roughly 260,000 clones, and about nine tenths of these were observed just once. Together, the top ten hold around 10% of the sample.

Sequencing input: peripheral blood. This sequence uses TRBV7-8 and TRBJ1-3, and possibly TRBD1, on 6 matching bases. The TCR sequence derives from a man aged 35 to 55 who had recovered from COVID-19. For the CDR3, the sequence is CASSSRGGATGNTIYF. The DNA sequence reads TGTGCCAGCAGCTCTAGGGGGGGGGCAACTGGAAACACCATATATTTT.